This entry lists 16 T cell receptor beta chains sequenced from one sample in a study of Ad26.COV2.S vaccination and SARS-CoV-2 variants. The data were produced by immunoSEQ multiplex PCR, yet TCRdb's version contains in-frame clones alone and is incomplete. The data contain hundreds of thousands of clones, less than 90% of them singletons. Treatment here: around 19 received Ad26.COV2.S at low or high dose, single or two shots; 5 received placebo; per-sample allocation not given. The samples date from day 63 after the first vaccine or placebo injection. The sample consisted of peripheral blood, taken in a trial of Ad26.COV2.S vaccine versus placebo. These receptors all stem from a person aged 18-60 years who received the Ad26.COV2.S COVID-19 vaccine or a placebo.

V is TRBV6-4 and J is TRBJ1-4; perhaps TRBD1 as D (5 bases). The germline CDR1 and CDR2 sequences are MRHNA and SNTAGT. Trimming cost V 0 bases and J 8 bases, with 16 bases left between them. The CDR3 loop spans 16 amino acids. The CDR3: CASSDSPGSGKEKLFF. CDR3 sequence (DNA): TGTGCCAGCAGTGACTCCCCCGGGTCAGGGAAGGAAAAACTGTTTTTT.

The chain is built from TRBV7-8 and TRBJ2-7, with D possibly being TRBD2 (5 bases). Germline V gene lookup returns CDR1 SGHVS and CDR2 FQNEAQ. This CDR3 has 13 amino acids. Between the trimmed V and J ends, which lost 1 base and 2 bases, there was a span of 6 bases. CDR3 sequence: CASSLGGTYEQYF. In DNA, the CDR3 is TGTGCCAGCAGCTTAGGAGGGACCTACGAGCAGTACTTC.

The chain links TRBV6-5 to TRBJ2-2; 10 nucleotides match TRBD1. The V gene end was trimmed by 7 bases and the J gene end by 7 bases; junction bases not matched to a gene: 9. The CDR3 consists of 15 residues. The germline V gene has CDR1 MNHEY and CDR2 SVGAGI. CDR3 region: CASTQDRGVGGELFF. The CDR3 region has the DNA TGTGCCAGCACCCAGGACAGGGGGGTAGGCGGGGAGCTGTTTTTT.

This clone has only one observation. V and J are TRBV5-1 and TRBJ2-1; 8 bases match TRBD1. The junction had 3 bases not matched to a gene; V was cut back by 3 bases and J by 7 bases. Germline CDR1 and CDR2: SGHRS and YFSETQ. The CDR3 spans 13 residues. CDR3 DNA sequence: TGCGCCAGCAGCTCCGGACAGGGTAATGAGCAGTTCTTC. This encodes CASSSGQGNEQFF.

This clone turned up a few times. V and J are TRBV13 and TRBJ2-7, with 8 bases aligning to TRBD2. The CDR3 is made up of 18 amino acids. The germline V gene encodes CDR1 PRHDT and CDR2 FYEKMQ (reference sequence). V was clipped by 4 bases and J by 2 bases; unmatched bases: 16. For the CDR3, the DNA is TGTGCCAGCAGCTATACTAGCCCATTCCGGCGGGAGGCCTACGAGCAGTACTTC. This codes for CASSYTSPFRREAYEQYF.

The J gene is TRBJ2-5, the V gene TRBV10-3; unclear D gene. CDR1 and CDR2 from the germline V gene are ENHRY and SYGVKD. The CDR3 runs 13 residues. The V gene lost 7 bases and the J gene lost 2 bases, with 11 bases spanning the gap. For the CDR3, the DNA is TGTGCCATCATGGCGAACTCGCAAGAGACCCAGTACTTC. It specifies CAIMANSQETQYF.

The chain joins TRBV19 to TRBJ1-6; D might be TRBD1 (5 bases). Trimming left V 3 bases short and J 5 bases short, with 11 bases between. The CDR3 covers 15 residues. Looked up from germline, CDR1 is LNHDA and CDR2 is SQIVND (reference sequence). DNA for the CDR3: TGTGCCAGTAGTATGGGGGTTTTGGATAATTCACCCCTCCACTTT. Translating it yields CASSMGVLDNSPLHF.

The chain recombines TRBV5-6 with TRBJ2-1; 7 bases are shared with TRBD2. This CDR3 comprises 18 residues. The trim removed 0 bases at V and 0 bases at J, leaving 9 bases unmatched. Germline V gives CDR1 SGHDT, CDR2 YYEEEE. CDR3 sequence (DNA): TGTGCCAGCAGCTTGGGCCTTCGTCGCGGGAGCTCCTACAATGAGCAGTTCTTC. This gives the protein CASSLGLRRGSSYNEQFF.

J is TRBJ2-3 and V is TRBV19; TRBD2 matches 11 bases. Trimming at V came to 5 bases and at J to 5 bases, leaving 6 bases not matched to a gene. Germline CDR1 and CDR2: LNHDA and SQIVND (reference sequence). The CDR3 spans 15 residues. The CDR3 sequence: CASSLAGGLVDTQYF. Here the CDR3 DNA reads TGTGCCAGTAGTTTAGCGGGGGGGCTTGTAGATACGCAGTATTTT.

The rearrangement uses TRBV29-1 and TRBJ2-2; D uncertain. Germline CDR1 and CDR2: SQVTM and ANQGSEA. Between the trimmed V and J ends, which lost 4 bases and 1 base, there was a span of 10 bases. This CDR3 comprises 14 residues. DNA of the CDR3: TGCAGCGTTGTGGGCAGCAAGAACACCGGGGAGCTGTTTTTT. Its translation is CSVVGSKNTGELFF.

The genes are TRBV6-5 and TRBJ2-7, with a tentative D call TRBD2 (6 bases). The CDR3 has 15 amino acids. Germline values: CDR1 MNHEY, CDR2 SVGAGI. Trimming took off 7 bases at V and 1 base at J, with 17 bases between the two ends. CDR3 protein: CASTVSWGRSYEQYF. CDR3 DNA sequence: TGTGCCAGCACAGTTTCATGGGGGAGGTCCTACGAGCAGTACTTC.

CDR3 DNA: TGTGCCAGCAGTTTGGGGACAGGGCCATCGAGCTCCTATAATTCACCCCTCCACTTT. This encodes CASSLGTGPSSSYNSPLHF. The chain couples TRBV6-2 or TRBV6-3 to TRBJ1-6; 9 bases line up with TRBD1. CDR3 length equals 19 residues. Germline CDR1 is MNHEY and CDR2 is SVGEGT. Trimming at V came to 4 bases and at J to 0 bases, leaving 10 bases not matched to a gene.

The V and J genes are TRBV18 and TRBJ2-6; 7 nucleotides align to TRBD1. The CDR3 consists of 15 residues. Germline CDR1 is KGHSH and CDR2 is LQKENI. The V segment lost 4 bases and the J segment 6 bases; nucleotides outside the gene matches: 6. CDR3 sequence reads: CASSQQGILANVLTF. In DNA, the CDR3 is TGTGCCAGCTCACAACAGGGGATTTTGGCCAACGTCCTGACTTTC.

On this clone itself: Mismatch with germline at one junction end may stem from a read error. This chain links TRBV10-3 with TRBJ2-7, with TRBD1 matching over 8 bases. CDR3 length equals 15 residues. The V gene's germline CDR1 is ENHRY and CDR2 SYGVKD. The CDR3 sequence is CVISESETGAYEQYF. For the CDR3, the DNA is TGTGTCATCAGTGAGTCGGAGACAGGGGCATACGAGCAGTACTTC.

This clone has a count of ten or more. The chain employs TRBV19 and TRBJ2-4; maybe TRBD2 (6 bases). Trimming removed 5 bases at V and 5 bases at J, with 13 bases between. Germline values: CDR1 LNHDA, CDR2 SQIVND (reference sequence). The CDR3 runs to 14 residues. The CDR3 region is CASSARRAQNIQYF. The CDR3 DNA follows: TGTGCCAGTAGTGCTCGGAGGGCCCAAAACATTCAGTACTTC.

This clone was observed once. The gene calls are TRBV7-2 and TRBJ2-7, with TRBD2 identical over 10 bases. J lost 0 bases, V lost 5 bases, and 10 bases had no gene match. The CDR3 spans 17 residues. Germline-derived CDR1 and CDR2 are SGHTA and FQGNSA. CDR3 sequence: CASSPRKGLADSYEQYF. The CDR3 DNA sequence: TGTGCCAGCAGCCCACGGAAAGGACTAGCGGACTCCTACGAGCAGTACTTC.